A selection of T cell receptor beta chains follows, all from one sample in a study of shared clonotypes between healthy human individuals. The protocol was immunoSEQ multiplex PCR, while the TCRdb copy is restricted to in-frame clones and leaves out a portion. The sample yields roughly 2.2 million clones, 90% to 95% seen once. Sequencing was carried out using naive CD4+ T cells from PBMCs. These TCRs come from a man younger than 35 in good health. Some clones in this sample may be carry-over from other donors' samples. CDR3s include the opening cysteine and the closing phenylalanine or tryptophan. A D gene is named only where the DNA matches it firmly. Clone size is shown for a subset of rows, as once, few, many or a class of expanded clone.

j_gene: TRBJ2-7; d_gene: TRBD2; v_gene: TRBV5-1; abundance: .; CDR3aa: CASSVGLAGGSYEQYF; CDR3nt: TGCGCCAGCAGCGTGGGACTAGCGGGAGGGTCCTACGAGCAGTACTTC
j_gene: TRBJ2-3; d_gene: .; v_gene: TRBV19; abundance: .; CDR3aa: CASTQGGGADTQYF; CDR3nt: TGTGCCAGTACCCAGGGGGGGGGTGCAGATACGCAGTATTTT
j_gene: TRBJ1-5; d_gene: .; v_gene: TRBV6-1; abundance: .; CDR3aa: CASSGNQPQHF; CDR3nt: TGTGCCAGCAGTGGCAATCAGCCCCAGCATTTT
j_gene: TRBJ1-4; d_gene: .; v_gene: TRBV28; abundance: .; CDR3aa: CASSPISKGESEKLFF; CDR3nt: TGTGCCAGCAGCCCAATCTCCAAGGGAGAGAGCGAAAAACTGTTTTTT
j_gene: TRBJ1-4; d_gene: .; v_gene: TRBV30; abundance: .; CDR3aa: CAWSVAAFLEKLFF; CDR3nt: TGTGCCTGGAGTGTGGCGGCCTTTCTTGAAAAACTGTTTTTT
j_gene: TRBJ2-5; d_gene: TRBD2; v_gene: TRBV7-9; abundance: .; CDR3aa: CASSLALTSGRLETQYF; CDR3nt: TGTGCCAGCAGCTTAGCCCTGACTAGCGGGAGACTAGAGACCCAGTACTTC
j_gene: TRBJ2-1; d_gene: .; v_gene: TRBV23-1; abundance: .; CDR3aa: CASSQSARGPGDNEQFF; CDR3nt: TGCGCCAGCAGTCAATCCGCCCGGGGCCCCGGGGACAATGAGCAGTTCTTC
j_gene: TRBJ2-1; d_gene: .; v_gene: TRBV5-1; abundance: .; CDR3aa: CASSLAGVNEQFF; CDR3nt: TGCGCCAGCAGCTTGGCCGGGGTCAATGAGCAGTTCTTC
j_gene: TRBJ1-1; d_gene: .; v_gene: TRBV2; abundance: .; CDR3aa: CASSESAFAEAFF; CDR3nt: TGTGCCAGCAGTGAATCGGCCTTTGCTGAAGCTTTCTTT
j_gene: TRBJ1-1; d_gene: .; v_gene: TRBV6-6; abundance: .; CDR3aa: CASSYVGNAEAFF; CDR3nt: TGTGCCAGCAGTTACGTCGGGAACGCTGAAGCTTTCTTT
j_gene: TRBJ1-3; d_gene: .; v_gene: TRBV18; abundance: .; CDR3aa: CASSPRDSLSGNTIYF; CDR3nt: TGTGCCAGCTCACCACGGGATAGCCTTAGTGGAAACACCATATATTTT
j_gene: TRBJ1-3; d_gene: .; v_gene: TRBV5-1; abundance: .; CDR3aa: CASSFERGEGNTIYF; CDR3nt: TGCGCCAGCAGCTTTGAAAGGGGGGAAGGAAACACCATATATTTT
j_gene: TRBJ2-5; d_gene: .; v_gene: TRBV5-1; abundance: .; CDR3aa: CASSLAAVQETQYF; CDR3nt: TGCGCCAGCAGCTTGGCGGCAGTCCAAGAGACCCAGTACTTC
j_gene: TRBJ2-5; d_gene: .; v_gene: TRBV5-1; abundance: .; CDR3aa: CASSLAVGVGETQYF; CDR3nt: TGCGCCAGCAGCTTGGCTGTGGGAGTAGGGGAGACCCAGTACTTC
j_gene: TRBJ2-1; d_gene: .; v_gene: TRBV13; abundance: .; CDR3aa: CASSSLQGLGMNEQFF; CDR3nt: TGTGCCAGCAGCTCACTCCAGGGGCTAGGGATGAATGAGCAGTTCTTC
j_gene: TRBJ1-1; d_gene: TRBD1; v_gene: TRBV19; abundance: .; CDR3aa: CASSPDRALGAFF; CDR3nt: TGTGCCAGTAGTCCGGACAGGGCCCTTGGGGCTTTCTTT
j_gene: TRBJ2-2; d_gene: TRBD2; v_gene: TRBV2; abundance: .; CDR3aa: CASSGLAGMYTGELFF; CDR3nt: TGTGCCAGCAGTGGACTAGCGGGCATGTACACCGGGGAGCTGTTTTTT
j_gene: TRBJ1-1; d_gene: .; v_gene: TRBV4-1; abundance: few; CDR3aa: CASSLGQNEAFF; CDR3nt: TGCGCCAGCAGTCTCGGACAGAATGAAGCTTTCTTT
j_gene: TRBJ2-1; d_gene: .; v_gene: TRBV6-1; abundance: .; CDR3aa: CASQSGLMGNEQFF; CDR3nt: TGTGCCAGCCAGAGCGGCCTAATGGGTAATGAGCAGTTCTTC
j_gene: TRBJ1-4; d_gene: .; v_gene: TRBV5-6; abundance: .; CDR3aa: CASSSTRDAPLMEEKLFF; CDR3nt: TGTGCCAGCAGCTCCACCCGGGACGCGCCCCTTATGGAGGAAAAACTGTTTTTT
j_gene: TRBJ2-1; d_gene: TRBD2; v_gene: TRBV20-1; abundance: .; CDR3aa: CALWEGNEQFF; CDR3nt: TGCGCACTATGGGAGGGCAATGAGCAGTTCTTC
j_gene: TRBJ1-1; d_gene: TRBD1; v_gene: TRBV29-1; abundance: .; CDR3aa: CSARQGSNTEAFF; CDR3nt: TGCAGCGCCCGACAGGGATCGAACACTGAAGCTTTCTTT
j_gene: TRBJ1-1; d_gene: .; v_gene: TRBV30; abundance: .; CDR3aa: CAWTKTGLREAFF; CDR3nt: TGTGCCTGGACAAAAACCGGGCTCCGAGAAGCTTTCTTT
j_gene: TRBJ1-5; d_gene: .; v_gene: TRBV2; abundance: .; CDR3aa: CASSRTDQPQHF; CDR3nt: TGTGCCAGCAGCCGGACAGATCAGCCCCAGCATTTT
j_gene: TRBJ1-4; d_gene: .; v_gene: TRBV7-9; abundance: .; CDR3aa: CASSPGTPAEKLFF; CDR3nt: TGTGCCAGCAGCCCTGGGACTCCAGCGGAAAAACTGTTTTTT
j_gene: TRBJ2-3; d_gene: .; v_gene: TRBV7-8; abundance: .; CDR3aa: CASSLESTDTQYF; CDR3nt: TGTGCCAGCAGCTTAGAAAGCACAGATACGCAGTATTTT
j_gene: TRBJ1-1; d_gene: .; v_gene: TRBV6-6; abundance: once; CDR3aa: CASTKKDTYRDEAFF; CDR3nt: TGTGCCAGCACTAAGAAGGACACTTATAGGGATGAAGCTTTCTTT
j_gene: TRBJ1-1; d_gene: TRBD1; v_gene: TRBV14; abundance: .; CDR3aa: CASSQYRGSGMNTEAFF; CDR3nt: TGTGCCAGCAGCCAATACAGGGGGAGTGGCATGAACACTGAAGCTTTCTTT
j_gene: TRBJ2-1; d_gene: .; v_gene: TRBV5-1; abundance: once; CDR3aa: CASGGGQSYNEQFF; CDR3nt: TGCGCCAGCGGGGGTGGACAGTCCTACAATGAGCAGTTCTTC
j_gene: TRBJ1-2; d_gene: .; v_gene: TRBV18; abundance: .; CDR3aa: CASSPITSPGSHYGYTF; CDR3nt: TGTGCCAGCTCACCAATAACGTCCCCAGGGTCCCACTATGGCTACACCTTC
j_gene: TRBJ1-2; d_gene: .; v_gene: TRBV5-1; abundance: .; CDR3aa: CASSLAQGDGYTF; CDR3nt: TGCGCCAGCAGCTTGGCACAGGGAGACGGCTACACCTTC
j_gene: TRBJ1-6; d_gene: .; v_gene: TRBV5-1; abundance: .; CDR3aa: CASSSGQPNSPLHF; CDR3nt: TGCGCCAGCAGCTCCGGACAACCTAATTCACCCCTCCACTTT
j_gene: TRBJ2-3; d_gene: TRBD2; v_gene: TRBV5-1; abundance: .; CDR3aa: CASSLTGAGVDTQYF; CDR3nt: TGCGCCAGCAGCTTGACAGGAGCGGGGGTAGATACGCAGTATTTT
j_gene: TRBJ2-1; d_gene: TRBD2; v_gene: TRBV4-3; abundance: .; CDR3aa: CASSPPTSGRVNEQFF; CDR3nt: TGCGCCAGCAGCCCACCGACTAGCGGGAGGGTCAATGAGCAGTTCTTC
j_gene: TRBJ1-6; d_gene: .; v_gene: TRBV28; abundance: .; CDR3aa: CASRVGGADSPLHF; CDR3nt: TGTGCCAGCAGGGTGGGAGGGGCGGATTCACCCCTCCACTTT
j_gene: TRBJ2-7; d_gene: TRBD1; v_gene: TRBV27; abundance: .; CDR3aa: CASSLDRGYEQYF; CDR3nt: TGTGCCAGCAGTTTGGACAGGGGCTACGAGCAGTACTTC
j_gene: TRBJ2-1; d_gene: TRBD1; v_gene: TRBV6-1; abundance: once; CDR3aa: CASKLTGVSYEFF; CDR3nt: TGTGCCAGCAAATTGACAGGGGTTAGCTACGAGTTCTTC
j_gene: TRBJ2-3; d_gene: .; v_gene: TRBV30; abundance: .; CDR3aa: CAWSLTTSTDTQYF; CDR3nt: TGTGCCTGGAGTTTAACCACTAGCACAGATACGCAGTATTTT
j_gene: TRBJ2-4; d_gene: .; v_gene: TRBV25-1; abundance: .; CDR3aa: CATQVLRGNIQYF; CDR3nt: TGTGCCACCCAAGTTCTCCGGGGAAACATTCAGTACTTC
j_gene: TRBJ2-3; d_gene: .; v_gene: TRBV5-6; abundance: .; CDR3aa: CASSLGSTDTQYF; CDR3nt: TGTGCCAGCAGCTTGGGATCCACAGATACGCAGTATTTT
j_gene: TRBJ2-1; d_gene: TRBD1; v_gene: TRBV4-1; abundance: .; CDR3aa: CASSGDRGRGNEQFF; CDR3nt: TGCGCCAGCAGCGGAGACAGGGGGCGCGGCAATGAGCAGTTCTTC
j_gene: TRBJ2-1; d_gene: .; v_gene: TRBV30; abundance: .; CDR3aa: CAMGSAQQDYNEQFF; CDR3nt: TGTGCGATGGGATCCGCGCAGCAGGACTACAATGAGCAGTTCTTC
j_gene: TRBJ2-3; d_gene: .; v_gene: TRBV5-1; abundance: .; CDR3aa: CASSLERAGNTQYF; CDR3nt: TGCGCCAGCAGCTTGGAGAGGGCTGGAAATACGCAGTATTTT
j_gene: TRBJ1-2; d_gene: .; v_gene: TRBV6-1; abundance: .; CDR3aa: CASSERPTPFRYGYTF; CDR3nt: TGTGCCAGCAGTGAACGGCCCACCCCATTCCGCTATGGCTACACCTTC
j_gene: TRBJ1-1; d_gene: .; v_gene: TRBV5-4; abundance: .; CDR3aa: CASRPRTENTEAFF; CDR3nt: TGTGCCAGCAGACCTAGGACGGAGAACACTGAAGCTTTCTTT
j_gene: TRBJ2-4; d_gene: TRBD2; v_gene: TRBV6-1; abundance: once; CDR3aa: CASSAGLAVAKNIQYF; CDR3nt: TGTGCCAGCAGTGCGGGGCTAGCGGTAGCCAAAAACATTCAGTACTTC
j_gene: TRBJ1-2; d_gene: TRBD1; v_gene: TRBV5-1; abundance: .; CDR3aa: CASSLGQGAGNRGYGYTF; CDR3nt: TGCGCCAGCAGCTTGGGGCAGGGGGCCGGGAATCGGGGCTATGGCTACACCTTC
j_gene: TRBJ2-1; d_gene: .; v_gene: TRBV9; abundance: .; CDR3aa: CASSVVGRSSYNEQFF; CDR3nt: TGTGCCAGCAGCGTAGTGGGCAGGAGTTCCTACAATGAGCAGTTCTTC
j_gene: TRBJ1-1; d_gene: TRBD1; v_gene: TRBV5-4; abundance: .; CDR3aa: CASSLDRGRNTEAFF; CDR3nt: TGTGCCAGCAGCTTGGACAGGGGGCGAAACACTGAAGCTTTCTTT
j_gene: TRBJ2-1; d_gene: .; v_gene: TRBV28; abundance: .; CDR3aa: CASSLNPSNEQFF; CDR3nt: TGTGCCAGCAGTTTAAACCCCTCTAATGAGCAGTTCTTC
j_gene: TRBJ1-4; d_gene: .; v_gene: TRBV19; abundance: .; CDR3aa: CASSIATTNEKLFF; CDR3nt: TGTGCCAGTAGTATTGCCACAACTAATGAAAAACTGTTTTTT
j_gene: TRBJ2-1; d_gene: TRBD2; v_gene: TRBV11-2; abundance: .; CDR3aa: CASSFLGLAGENEQFF; CDR3nt: TGTGCCAGCAGCTTTTTGGGACTAGCGGGTGAAAATGAGCAGTTCTTC
j_gene: TRBJ2-2; d_gene: .; v_gene: TRBV6-6; abundance: .; CDR3aa: CASSYEVFTAGELFF; CDR3nt: TGTGCCAGCAGTTACGAGGTTTTTACGGCCGGGGAGCTGTTTTTT
j_gene: TRBJ1-2; d_gene: TRBD1; v_gene: TRBV6-6; abundance: .; CDR3aa: CASRKTGNYGYTF; CDR3nt: TGTGCCAGCAGAAAGACAGGGAACTATGGCTACACCTTC
j_gene: TRBJ2-3; d_gene: TRBD2; v_gene: TRBV29-1; abundance: .; CDR3aa: CSVGGLAGDRTDTQYF; CDR3nt: TGCAGCGTGGGGGGATTAGCGGGAGATCGGACAGATACGCAGTATTTT
j_gene: TRBJ1-2; d_gene: .; v_gene: TRBV7-2; abundance: .; CDR3aa: CASSPSGNPSGYTF; CDR3nt: TGTGCCAGCAGCCCTAGCGGGAACCCCTCTGGCTACACCTTC
j_gene: TRBJ1-1; d_gene: TRBD1; v_gene: TRBV28; abundance: .; CDR3aa: CASSPDGTGTEAFF; CDR3nt: TGTGCCAGCAGCCCAGACGGGACAGGGACTGAAGCTTTCTTT
j_gene: TRBJ2-7; d_gene: TRBD2; v_gene: TRBV6-1; abundance: once; CDR3aa: CASSELTSGSYYEQYF; CDR3nt: TGTGCCAGCAGTGAATTGACTAGCGGGAGTTACTACGAGCAGTACTTC
j_gene: TRBJ1-2; d_gene: .; v_gene: TRBV27; abundance: .; CDR3aa: CASSPRSGRDGYTF; CDR3nt: TGTGCCAGCAGTCCTCGCTCAGGGAGGGATGGCTACACCTTC